A selection of T cell receptor beta chains follows, all from one sample in a study of T cells in Graves' hyperthyroidism and ophthalmopathy. TCRdb recomputed calls from the multiplex PCR reads with MiXCR, one row per CDR3 protein. The table includes roughly 580,000 distinct CDR3 sequences, 46% detected once. Specimen: peripheral blood or thyroid tissue (not recorded which). The receptors originated from a woman aged 18-29 years with Graves' hyperthyroidism. The conserved cysteine and the conserved F or W are not part of the CDR3 here. D genes are given only for firm matches.

V,J,D,CDR3
TRBV12-3/TRBV12-4,TRBJ1-5,.,AVSPGNQPQH
TRBV2,TRBJ1-5,.,TSSEGQPQH
TRBV7-2,TRBJ2-7,.,ASSFEGVGEQY
TRBV10-3,TRBJ1-1,.,AISTRQSTEAF
TRBV20-1,TRBJ1-2,.,SARDPQQRILYGYT
TRBV7-3,TRBJ2-6,.,ASSPQASGANVLT
TRBV2,TRBJ1-6,TRBD1,ASGRDSYNSPLH
TRBV15,TRBJ2-6,.,ATSRVVEGGANVLT
TRBV25-1,TRBJ1-6,.,ASLPQDSPLH
TRBV24-1,TRBJ2-5,TRBD1,ATSGRGQGIQETQY
TRBV7-2,TRBJ2-5,.,ASSLTLGGGSQY
TRBV7-9,TRBJ2-7,TRBD1,ASSRTGAFYEQY
TRBV7-8,TRBJ2-7,.,ASSFLETQISGEQY
TRBV12-3/TRBV12-4,TRBJ2-7,.,ASAIGEVYEQY
TRBV5-1,TRBJ2-6,.,ASSPAVSVLT
TRBV4-1,TRBJ2-7,TRBD2,ASSQWGEGGNEQY
TRBV2,TRBJ1-2,TRBD1,ASSEPPGTGYGYT
TRBV2,TRBJ2-7,TRBD1,ASSDAGGVYEQY
TRBV19,TRBJ2-7,TRBD2,ASSQSAGGTYEQY
TRBV20-1,TRBJ1-5,TRBD1,SVRDPTGTQPQH
TRBV2,TRBJ2-7,TRBD2,ASSDGRESHLEQY
TRBV2,TRBJ2-2,.,ASSYSRSWNGELF
TRBV29-1,.,.,SVAGVYNEQF
TRBV10-3,TRBJ2-6,.,AISASVGFSNVLT
TRBV24-1,TRBJ2-7,.,ATSDNAVGGYERQY
TRBV14,TRBJ2-7,TRBD2,ASSQLERDSYEQY
TRBV2,TRBJ2-7,.,ASSEKSYEQY
TRBV2,TRBJ1-4,.,ASSLIGASDEKLF
TRBV6-1,TRBJ1-2,.,ASTSPPSTLF
TRBV4-3,TRBJ2-7,.,ASSQDREDSYEQY
TRBV25-1,TRBJ1-4,TRBD1,ASRGQGWEKLF
TRBV29-1,TRBJ2-7,.,SVAGGMYEQY
TRBV12-3/TRBV12-4,TRBJ2-7,TRBD1,ASSPGTGIGEQY
TRBV10-3,TRBJ2-7,TRBD1,AISARPLDRVGYEQY
TRBV10-3,TRBJ1-6,.,AITPDSPLH
TRBV25-1,TRBJ2-7,TRBD2,ASSPLAGGHEQY
TRBV7-2,TRBJ2-1,TRBD2,ASSYWTSGGIKQF
TRBV12-5,TRBJ2-5,.,ASGLPQETQY
TRBV7-2,TRBJ2-2,TRBD2,ASTLAAGANTEELF
TRBV7-8,TRBJ2-7,.,ASRSHWRSTYEQY